A single sample gave rise to the 18 T cell receptor beta chains below, sequenced in a study of cytomegalovirus exposure and HLA in healthy donors. The table came from immunoSEQ multiplex PCR; TCRdb's copy has only in-frame clones and leaves some out. The sample carries under 75,000 clones, over 90% recorded once. Input material: PBMCs. The receptor source for this set is a man younger than 35 in good health and CMV-seropositive.

J is TRBJ1-1 and V is TRBV7-9, with 7 bases aligning to TRBD1. In germline, CDR1 is SEHNR, CDR2 FQNEAQ (reference sequence). The V segment lost 0 bases and the J segment 4 bases; nucleotides outside the gene matches: 8. The CDR3 has 16 residues. This CDR3 is CASSLAIGGRGTEAFF. The CDR3 nucleotides are TGTGCCAGCAGCTTAGCGATAGGGGGCAGAGGCACTGAAGCTTTCTTT.

The chain has TRBV15 and TRBJ1-2; no clear D gene. The CDR3 runs to 14 residues. V was pared by 0 bases and J by 4 bases, with 9 bases between. CDR1 and CDR2 (germline): LNHNV, YYDKDF (reference sequence). The CDR3 DNA sequence: TGTGCCACCAGCAGAGAGAGGGAGGCCTATGGCTACACCTTC. Amino acid sequence: CATSREREAYGYTF.

This rearrangement joins TRBV5-6 to TRBJ2-7; D might be TRBD2 (5 bases). Germline assignment: CDR1 SGHDT and CDR2 YYEEEE. CDR3 length: 15 amino acids. V lost 2 bases and J 3 bases, leaving 15 bases between the germline ends. The CDR3 DNA follows: TGTGCCAGCAGCTTTCTTTCGCGGGCGGGCTACGAGCAGTACTTC. It specifies CASSFLSRAGYEQYF.

In its sample, this clone was seen once. The rearrangement links TRBV6-6 to TRBJ1-3; 7 positions agree with TRBD1. This CDR3 region has 13 residues. Germline V lookup: CDR1 MNHNY, CDR2 SVGAGI (reference sequence). The junction had 7 bases not matched to a gene; V was cut back by 11 bases and J by 3 bases. The CDR3 DNA is TGTGCCGTACAGACAGGGTATGGAAACACCATATATTTT. Translating it yields CAVQTGYGNTIYF.

The V call is TRBV4-2, the J call TRBJ2-1; 7 bases agree with TRBD2. CDR1 is LGHNA and CDR2 is YNFKEQ in the germline V gene. The CDR3 length is 16 residues. J gave up 7 bases and V 7 bases, and 16 bases lay outside the gene matches. CDR3 amino acids: CASNRDSGTGRNEQFF. The CDR3 coding sequence is TGTGCCAGCAACCGAGATTCCGGGACCGGGAGGAATGAGCAGTTCTTC.

The rearrangement uses TRBV18 and TRBJ1-1; no definite D call. The CDR3 has 13 amino acids. The germline gives CDR1 KGHSH, CDR2 LQKENI. Trimming took 6 bases from V and 6 from J, leaving 14 bases between them. CDR3 in amino acids: CASSPDLGAEAFF. CDR3 nucleotides: TGTGCCAGCTCTCCCGACCTCGGGGCTGAAGCTTTCTTT. The full variable domain, rest sourced from reference TRBV18 and TRBJ1-1, is NAGVMQNPRHLVRRRGQEARLRCSPMKGHSHVYWYRQLPEEGLKFMVYLQKENIIDESGMPKERFSAEFPKEGPSILRIQQVVRGDSAAYFCASSPDLGAEAFFGQGTRLTVV.

The rearrangement links TRBV5-4 to TRBJ2-5; D might be TRBD1 (6 bases). This CDR3 contains 14 residues. Germline assignment: CDR1 SGHNT and CDR2 YYREEE (reference sequence). Trimming shortened V by 0 bases and J by 4 bases, and 10 bases separated the two germline ends. As DNA, the CDR3 is TGTGCCAGCAGCTTGGAAGCAGGGGCAGAGACCCAGTACTTC. Encoded protein: CASSLEAGAETQYF.

A word on this clone: A read error may produce the germline difference seen at one junction end. The genes are TRBV6-5 and TRBJ2-1; 8 bases map to TRBD2. CDR1 MNHEY and CDR2 SVGAGI come from the germline V gene. The CDR3 covers 15 residues. The CDR3 protein is CASSDSLGTSNEQFF. CDR3 bases: TGTGCCAGCAGTGACTCGCTCGGGACTAGCAATGAGCAGTTCTTC.

This chain links TRBV7-9 with TRBJ2-1; D is possibly TRBD1 (6 bases). This CDR3 contains 14 residues. V lost 2 bases and J lost 12, with 17 bases in between. Germline CDR1 and CDR2: SEHNR and FQNEAQ (reference sequence). CDR3 nucleotides: TGTGCCAGCAGCTTATCAGTCACAGGGCAGGGGCAGTTCTTC. It translates to CASSLSVTGQGQFF. Filled out from reference TRBV7-9 and TRBJ2-1, the complete variable domain reads DTGVSQNPRHKITKRGQNVTFRCDPISEHNRLYWYRQTLGQGPEFLTYFQNEAQLEKSRLLSDRFSAERPKGSFSTLEIQRTEQGDSAMYLCASSLSVTGQGQFFGPGTRLTVL.

The chain is built from TRBV30 and TRBJ1-1; TRBD1 might be the D (6 bases). This CDR3 spans 14 amino acids. V shed 4 bases and J shed 4 bases, with 16 bases lying between them. Germline V CDR1 and CDR2: GTSNPN, SVGIG (reference sequence). This CDR3 reads CAWNRVRVGTEAFF. The CDR3 region has the DNA TGTGCCTGGAACAGGGTTCGCGTGGGCACTGAAGCTTTCTTT.

V usage is TRBV6-5 and J usage is TRBJ1-2; 12 nucleotides align to TRBD1. Trimming removed 7 bases from V and 8 bases from J; junction bases left unmatched: 11. CDR3 size: 15 residues. The germline V gene has CDR1 MNHEY and CDR2 SVGAGI. The CDR3 DNA is TGTGCCAGCATTCATACCGGGACAGGGGGCGGCGGCTACACCTTC. Protein sequence: CASIHTGTGGGGYTF.

The V gene is TRBV28, the J gene TRBJ2-7, with 7 bases lining up with TRBD1. CDR3 length equals 16 residues. In germline, CDR1 is MDHEN, CDR2 SYDVKM. The ends lost 7 bases at V and 0 bases at J; junction bases unmatched: 12. The CDR3 loop is CASTLGQDIPSYEQYF. The DNA of the CDR3 is TGTGCCAGCACCCTCGGACAGGATATTCCCTCCTACGAGCAGTACTTC.

The chain employs TRBV21-1 and TRBJ2-7; TRBD2 is taken as the D call from the table, unchecked against the DNA. TRBV21-1 is flagged as a pseudogene. The CDR3 sequence is 13 residues long. In DNA, the CDR3 is TGTGCCAGCAGCAAAACGGGAGGCTACGAGCAGTACTTC. Its protein product is CASSKTGGYEQYF.

The CDR3 protein is CASSLRGNGYGYTF. DNA for the CDR3: TGTGCCAGCAGTTTGCGGGGGAACGGCTATGGCTACACCTTC. This rearrangement joins TRBV28 to TRBJ1-2; TRBD1 is a possible D gene (5 bases). Germline V gene lookup returns CDR1 MDHEN and CDR2 SYDVKM. CDR3 length: 14 amino acids. The ends were cut back, 3 bases at V and 4 bases at J, with 12 bases in the middle.

The rearrangement links TRBV18 to TRBJ2-7, with D unresolved. The germline CDR1 and CDR2 sequences are KGHSH and LQKENI. This CDR3 is built from 13 residues. V dropped 3 bases and J dropped 3 bases, with 9 bases sitting between them. CDR3 DNA: TGTGCCAGCTCACCTCCCGGTGACTACGAGCAGTACTTC. Its protein product is CASSPPGDYEQYF.

This chain connects TRBV25-1 to TRBJ2-6, with TRBD2 matching over 8 bases. The germline V gene has CDR1 MGHDK and CDR2 SYGVNS. The CDR3 spans 17 residues. The J segment lost 3 bases and the V segment lost 8 bases, leaving 12 bases of the junction unmatched. The DNA for the CDR3 is TGTGCCAGCCTGGGCGGCGGGGGGACGGTTGGGGCCAACGTCCTGACTTTC. It encodes CASLGGGGTVGANVLTF.

The chain has TRBV6-4 and TRBJ2-1, with a weak D call TRBD2 (7 bases). The CDR3 has 14 residues. Germline CDR1 MRHNA, CDR2 SNTAGT. The V and J ends lost 2 bases and 6 bases respectively, with 11 bases between them. The CDR3 spells CASSDGGAGNEQFF. Written as DNA, the CDR3 is TGTGCCAGCAGTGACGGGGGGGCTGGCAATGAGCAGTTCTTC.

This chain links TRBV19 with TRBJ1-1; TRBD1 aligns across 9 bases. The V segment lost 3 bases and the J segment 4 bases; nucleotides outside the gene matches: 0. Germline V lookup: CDR1 LNHDA, CDR2 SQIVND (reference sequence). The CDR3 spans 13 residues. In nucleotides, the CDR3 is TGTGCCAGTAGTATGGGACAGGGCACTGAAGCTTTCTTT. Amino acid sequence: CASSMGQGTEAFF.